This T cell receptor beta chain emerged from a study of T cell repertoires in cytomegalovirus infection. As for the study in general: Indicated by public TCR beta signatures were CMV infection and matching HLA type. Study results and caveats: In two of eight donors, the top clonotype was HLA-C-restricted CMV-specific. Carriage of CMV together with the relevant HLA was identifiable through cumulative public TCR beta family frequency.

Trimming at V came to 3 bases and at J to 7 bases, leaving 4 bases not matched to a gene. The germline CDR1 and CDR2 sequences are DFQATT and SNEGSKA (reference sequence). The CDR3 spans 13 residues. This clonotype has a handful of counts. The target antigen is unknown. TCRdb passed the reads through MiXCR, listing each CDR3 protein once. The sample carries hundreds of thousands of distinct CDR3 sequences, 10% to 12% recorded once. The sample consisted of PBMCs. The TCR comes from a human donor in good health (CMV status not recorded). Some clones in this sample may be carry-over from other donors' samples. The chain joins TRBV20-1 to TRBJ2-1; TRBD2 matches 9 bases. This chain's CDR3 is CSARTSGRNEQFF. The CDR3, as DNA: TGCAGTGCTAGGACTAGCGGACGGAATGAGCAGTTCTTC.